The 28 T cell receptor beta chains reported below all come from one sample, sequenced in a study of T cell responses to AZD1222 COVID-19 vaccine. Assay: immunoSEQ multiplex PCR; the TCRdb copy retains only in-frame clones and omits some. Of 150,000 to 200,000 clones in the sample, around 91% are singletons; the top ten hold 5% to 6.5%. The specimen was peripheral blood, collected 28 days after the second AZD1222 dose. The source of these receptors is an adult who received the AZD1222 COVID-19 vaccine.

CDR3 sequence reads: CASRLAGPEGEQYF. In DNA, the CDR3 is TGTGCCAGCAGGCTAGCGGGGCCTGAGGGAGAGCAGTATTTT. V gene TRBV27 combines with J gene TRBJ2-3, with 9 bases that match TRBD2. The CDR3 runs to 14 residues. Looked up from germline, CDR1 is MNHEY and CDR2 is SMNVEV (reference sequence). J gave up 11 bases and V 6 bases, and 12 bases lay outside the gene matches.

V gene TRBV18 combines with J gene TRBJ1-4; TRBD1 is a possible D gene (5 bases). Trimming took off 4 bases at V and 5 bases at J, with 17 bases between the two ends. This CDR3 region has 16 residues. Germline assignment: CDR1 KGHSH and CDR2 LQKENI. The CDR3 reads CASSQQVSSSNEKLFF. The DNA of the CDR3 is TGTGCCAGCTCACAACAGGTCAGCTCCTCCAATGAAAAACTGTTTTTT.

This rearrangement joins TRBV7-9 to TRBJ2-2; a weak D match, TRBD1 (6 bases). The CDR3 consists of 16 residues. Trimming removed 2 bases at V and 1 base at J, with 11 bases between. From germline, CDR1 is SEHNR and CDR2 FQNEAQ (reference sequence). The CDR3 nucleotides read TGTGCCAGCAGCTTACCAGGGGCGCGGAACACCGGGGAGCTGTTTTTT. The encoded protein is CASSLPGARNTGELFF.

This clone was picked up one time. The V gene is TRBV5-4, the J gene TRBJ1-2; the match to TRBD1 covers 12 bases. The CDR3 has 16 residues. V was pared by 6 bases and J by 4 bases, with 10 bases of the junction left unmatched. The germline gives CDR1 SGHNT, CDR2 YYREEE (reference sequence). The CDR3 is CASINLGTGGGYGYTF. CDR3 nucleotides: TGTGCCAGCATCAACCTAGGGACAGGGGGCGGCTATGGCTACACCTTC.

The rearrangement joins TRBV10-1 to TRBJ1-2; perhaps TRBD1 as D (5 bases). In germline, CDR1 is WNHNN, CDR2 SYGVQD (reference sequence). The V end was cut by 0 bases, the J end by 6 bases, with 11 bases between. The CDR3 totals 14 residues. The CDR3 DNA follows: TGCGCCAGCAGTGAGTCGGGGGTCGGAAATGGCTACACCTTC. Protein product: CASSESGVGNGYTF.

This clone was seen more than once but under ten times. The chain couples TRBV27 to TRBJ2-3, with 12 bases identical to TRBD2. V was clipped by 6 bases and J by 6 bases; unmatched bases: 7. The CDR3 covers 15 residues. Germline V gene data show CDR1 as MNHEY and CDR2 as SMNVEV (reference sequence). In nucleotides, the CDR3 is TGTGCCAGCAGGGAGGGACTAGCGGGCCTGGATACGCAGTATTTT. Its translation is CASREGLAGLDTQYF.

This chain connects TRBV11-3 to TRBJ2-7; 10 bases map to TRBD1. Germline V gene lookup returns CDR1 SGHNT and CDR2 YENEEA. Trimming took 3 bases from V and 7 from J; bases not matched to a gene: 6. This CDR3 comprises 14 residues. CDR3 coding DNA: TGTGCCAGCAGCTTTGGGACAGGGGCCCGAGAGCAGTACTTC. Translation gives CASSFGTGAREQYF.

The genes are TRBV13 and TRBJ1-4; tentative D call: TRBD1 (5 bases). V lost 2 bases to trimming and J lost 8 bases, with 15 bases between them. This CDR3 contains 15 residues. CDR1 PRHDT and CDR2 FYEKMQ come from the germline V gene (reference sequence). CDR3 DNA: TGTGCCAGCAGCTTAAGATTCAATGGGGCAGAAAAACTGTTTTTT. Translation: CASSLRFNGAEKLFF.

The chain has TRBV24-1 and TRBJ2-4; TRBD2 matches 7 bases. Losses at the gene ends were 2 bases for V and 7 bases for J; bases not matched to a gene: 7. Germline V gene lookup returns CDR1 KGHDR and CDR2 SFDVKD. The CDR3 is 15 amino acids. CDR3 DNA sequence: TGTGCCACCAGTGATTCGGCGGGAGTGAGTAACATTCAGTACTTC. It is translated as CATSDSAGVSNIQYF.

This rearrangement joins TRBV5-1 to TRBJ2-5; D might be TRBD1 (6 bases). V was pared by 2 bases and J by 5 bases, with 13 bases between. The germline CDR1 and CDR2 sequences are SGHRS and YFSETQ. This CDR3 has 14 residues. CDR3 region: CASSFHRDAETQYF. For the CDR3, the DNA is TGCGCCAGCAGCTTTCACAGGGACGCGGAGACCCAGTACTTC.

This clone was found once. The chain has TRBV9 and TRBJ2-7, with D unresolved. Germline V gives CDR1 SGDLS, CDR2 YYNGEE. Between the trimmed V and J ends, which lost 0 bases and 1 base, there was a span of 11 bases. CDR3 length: 15 amino acids. The CDR3 here is CASSVDGAGSYEQYF. The CDR3, as DNA: TGTGCCAGCAGCGTAGATGGCGCAGGTTCCTACGAGCAGTACTTC. The full variable domain, with the rest looked up from reference TRBV9 and TRBJ2-7, is DSGVTQTPKHLITATGQRVTLRCSPRSGDLSVYWYQQSLDQGLQFLIQYYNGEERAKGNILERFSAQQFPDLHSELNLSSLELGDSALYFCASSVDGAGSYEQYFGPGTRLTVT.

The CDR3 reads CASNFLDVTGVAEAFF. The CDR3 DNA reads TGTGCCAGCAACTTCCTAGACGTAACGGGGGTGGCTGAAGCTTTCTTT. The rearrangement links TRBV5-6 to TRBJ1-1; a possible D gene is TRBD1 (5 bases). This CDR3 has 16 residues. V lost 6 bases and J lost 6, with 24 bases in between. CDR1 is SGHDT and CDR2 is YYEEEE in the germline V gene.

This sequence joins TRBV27 and TRBJ2-3, with 16 bases matching TRBD2. Germline CDR1 MNHEY, CDR2 SMNVEV (reference sequence). Losses at the gene ends were 7 bases for V and 0 bases for J; bases not matched to a gene: 10. The CDR3 has 19 residues. CDR3 nucleotides: TGTGCCAGCACCCCGGGACTAGCGGGGGGGCGACGTAGCACAGATACGCAGTATTTT. Its protein product is CASTPGLAGGRRSTDTQYF.

Concerning this clone: The identical CDR3 is also encoded by other nucleotide sequences in the sample. This rearrangement joins TRBV5-1 to TRBJ1-4, with 8 bases identical to TRBD1. Germline CDR1 and CDR2: SGHRS and YFSETQ. The CDR3 spans 14 residues. V shed 4 bases, J shed 8 bases, and the junction held 7 bases outside the gene matches. The CDR3 spells CASSTGQGDEKLFF. CDR3 sequence (DNA): TGCGCCAGCAGCACCGGACAGGGCGACGAAAAACTGTTTTTT.

This chain links TRBV20-1 with TRBJ1-1; 7 positions agree with TRBD1. The V gene's germline CDR1 is DFQATT and CDR2 SNEGSKA (reference sequence). V lost 3 bases to trimming and J lost 2 bases; unmatched junction nucleotides: 6. The CDR3 extends over 14 amino acids. CDR3 in amino acids: CSASLGTDNTEAFF. CDR3 sequence (DNA): TGCAGTGCTAGTTTGGGGACAGATAACACTGAAGCTTTCTTT.

V and J are TRBV15 and TRBJ2-2; D is uncertain. Per the germline V gene, CDR1 is LNHNV and CDR2 is YYDKDF (reference sequence). V was cut by 5 bases and J by 3 bases, with 16 bases left in between. The CDR3 is 16 residues long. The CDR3 DNA reads as TGTGCCACCAGCTTCCCGACTGGCGGACACACCGGGGAGCTGTTTTTT. Translating it yields CATSFPTGGHTGELFF.

This clone was detected only once. CDR3: CASTLSSLWQYGYTF. CDR3 nucleotides: TGTGCCAGTACCTTATCCTCCCTTTGGCAATATGGCTACACCTTC. This sequence joins TRBV19 and TRBJ1-2; no clear D gene. The CDR3 extends over 15 amino acids. The V end lost 7 bases, the J end lost 5 bases, and 20 bases lay between the germline ends. Germline V lookup: CDR1 LNHDA, CDR2 SQIVND (reference sequence).

This rearrangement joins TRBV19 to TRBJ2-5, with D possibly being TRBD2 (5 bases). This CDR3 is 12 amino acids long. Trimming shortened V by 1 base and J by 7 bases, and 7 bases separated the two germline ends. Looked up from germline, CDR1 is LNHDA and CDR2 is SQIVND (reference sequence). CDR3 residues: CASSIGRGTQYF. The CDR3 nucleotides are TGTGCCAGTAGTATAGGTCGGGGGACCCAGTACTTC. Full variable domain (rest looked up from reference TRBV19 and TRBJ2-5): DGGITQSPKYLFRKEGQNVTLSCEQNLNHDAMYWYRQDPGQGLRLIYYSQIVNDFQKGDIAEGYSVSREKKESFPLTVTSAQKNPTAFYLCASSIGRGTQYFGPGTRLLVL.

The chain couples TRBV7-9 to TRBJ1-1, with D unresolved. The germline V gene encodes CDR1 SEHNR and CDR2 FQNEAQ (reference sequence). V was shortened by 4 bases and J by 1 base, with 4 bases between the two germline ends. The CDR3 runs 12 residues. The CDR3 DNA follows: TGTGCCAGCAGCTACTCGAACACTGAAGCTTTCTTT. Encoded protein: CASSYSNTEAFF.

The chain is built from TRBV5-8 and TRBJ1-3; 8 bases are shared with TRBD1. V shed 3 bases, J shed 7 bases, and the junction held 6 bases outside the gene matches. The CDR3 contains 14 residues. In germline, CDR1 is SGHTS, CDR2 YDEGEE. The CDR3 sequence: CASSSPGGSNTIYF. The CDR3, as DNA: TGTGCCAGCAGCTCCCCAGGGGGCTCGAACACCATATATTTT.

The chain recombines TRBV5-4 with TRBJ2-6; D may be TRBD2 (5 bases). The CDR3 runs to 14 residues. Germline assignment: CDR1 SGHNT and CDR2 YYREEE (reference sequence). The V gene lost 0 bases and the J gene lost 6 bases, with 7 bases spanning the gap. In DNA form, the CDR3 reads TGTGCCAGCAGCTTGGCGGGGAAGGCCAACGTCCTGACTTTC. Its translation: CASSLAGKANVLTF.

The rearrangement links TRBV11-2 to TRBJ2-1, with 9 bases aligning to TRBD2. The CDR3 loop spans 16 amino acids. Germline CDR1 SGHAT, CDR2 FQNNGV. The V gene end was trimmed by 0 bases and the J gene end by 7 bases; junction bases not matched to a gene: 7. CDR3 nucleotides: TGTGCCAGCAGCTTAGATCGAGCGGGGGGTAAAAATGAGCAGTTCTTC. This gives the protein CASSLDRAGGKNEQFF.

The V and J genes are TRBV28 and TRBJ2-7, with 8 nucleotides matching TRBD1. The CDR3 runs 16 residues. Germline CDR1 and CDR2: MDHEN and SYDVKM. Unmatched junction bases numbered 9, after V lost 3 bases and J lost 2 bases. The CDR3 region is CASSLAPGGPPYEQYF. The DNA of the CDR3 is TGTGCCAGCAGTTTGGCCCCAGGGGGCCCCCCCTACGAGCAGTACTTC.

V gene TRBV9 combines with J gene TRBJ1-3; possibly TRBD1 for D (6 bases). The CDR3 is 15 amino acids. Trimming took 4 bases from V and 2 from J, leaving 13 bases between them. Germline V gene data show CDR1 as SGDLS and CDR2 as YYNGEE. The CDR3 sequence is CASSPRTVPGNTIYF. The CDR3 DNA follows: TGTGCCAGCAGCCCACGGACAGTGCCTGGAAACACCATATATTTT.

This chain uses TRBV6-6 with TRBJ2-2; tentatively, D is TRBD1 (7 bases). Germline assignment: CDR1 MNHNY and CDR2 SVGAGI (reference sequence). The germline V and J ends were trimmed by 7 bases and 2 bases, with 23 bases remaining between them. There are 18 residues in the CDR3. This CDR3 is CASNRGGGARTNTGELFF. For the CDR3, the DNA is TGTGCCAGCAATCGCGGAGGGGGCGCCCGAACTAACACCGGGGAGCTGTTTTTT.

The table lists this clone with a count of one. The chain recombines TRBV19 with TRBJ1-2, with a tentative D call TRBD1 (6 bases). V lost 4 bases, J lost 2 bases, and 14 bases lay in between. Germline assignment: CDR1 LNHDA and CDR2 SQIVND (reference sequence). CDR3 length equals 15 residues. CDR3 loop: CASSTSGAGNYGYTF. The DNA of the CDR3 is TGTGCCAGTAGTACCTCGGGGGCGGGGAACTATGGCTACACCTTC.

V is TRBV9 and J is TRBJ2-3; 10 nucleotides align to TRBD1. The CDR3 covers 16 residues. V lost 5 bases to trimming and J lost 4 bases; unmatched junction nucleotides: 10. The germline gives CDR1 SGDLS, CDR2 YYNGEE. The CDR3 nucleotides read TGTGCCAGCAGTAAGAGGCCGGGACAGGGGTCAGATACGCAGTATTTT. It is translated as CASSKRPGQGSDTQYF.

The table lists this clone with a count of one. The chain recombines TRBV27 with TRBJ1-1; 8 nucleotides line up with TRBD1. The CDR3 is made up of 16 amino acids. CDR1 MNHEY and CDR2 SMNVEV come from the germline V gene (reference sequence). The junction had 6 bases not matched to a gene; V was cut back by 2 bases and J by 1 base. CDR3 sequence reads: CASSLMAGGGNTEAFF. CDR3 DNA: TGTGCCAGCAGTTTAATGGCAGGGGGCGGGAACACTGAAGCTTTCTTT.